This T cell receptor (beta chain) was captured by sequencing in a study of early T cells in non-severe SARS-CoV-2 infection. Study-wide background: Sequencing was performed on bulk RNA from unsorted whole blood, leaving chains unpaired.

Tagging with unique molecular identifiers was applied to individual cDNA molecules. Each CDR3 protein is one row after TCRdb ran MiXCR on the 5' RACE reads. The sample lists around 81,000 distinct CDR3 sequences, 11% to 15% occurring once. V lost 7 bases and J 7 bases, leaving 16 bases between the germline ends. Germline-derived CDR1 and CDR2 are DFQATT and SNEGSKA (reference sequence). This CDR3 is built from 12 residues. This sequence originates from an adult who was a healthcare worker with PCR-confirmed SARS-CoV-2 infection or an uninfected control (not recorded which). The chain recombines TRBV20-1 with TRBJ1-1; D is possibly TRBD1 (6 bases). Sequenced material: whole blood. CDR3 loop: CSVPRGTSEAFF. The CDR3 DNA reads as TGCAGTGTCCCCAGGGGAACAAGTGAAGCTTTCTTT.